This T cell receptor beta chain was captured by sequencing in a study of control samples from healthy donors and cancer patients. CDR1 MNHEY and CDR2 SMNVEV come from the germline V gene (reference sequence). Trimming shortened V by 5 bases and J by 5 bases, and 19 bases separated the two germline ends. CDR3 length: 16 amino acids. Clones were sequenced by immunoSEQ multiplex PCR, and TCRdb holds only the in-frame ones, with some missing. The data contain 110,000 or so clones, roughly 91% of them singletons. The TCR sequence derives from a woman in her forties or fifties in good health. Sequences were obtained from blood. The chain combines TRBV27 with TRBJ2-1; tentative D call: TRBD1 (6 bases). This CDR3 is CASSQIRQEYDNEQFF. Here the CDR3 DNA reads TGTGCCAGCAGTCAAATCCGACAGGAATACGACAATGAGCAGTTCTTC.